This T cell receptor beta chain was found in a study of blood T cell repertoires in COVID-19. Overall study context: Samples representing acute and convalescent COVID-19 were sourced from the United States, Italy and Spain. Nucleic acid was either cDNA or gDNA, and it came from T cells, B-cell-depleted T cells, or PBMCs.

Authors' data handling: Amplification of reference gene primers provided the estimated nucleated cell counts. The protocol was immunoSEQ multiplex PCR, while the TCRdb copy is restricted to in-frame clones and leaves out a portion. D and trimming were read from the DNA, whereas the V and J calls and clone size are those reported in that table. This sample carries around 100,000 clones, roughly 84% of them seen once, and the ten largest clones take 9.5% to 15%. The CDR3 consists of 14 residues. Germline V CDR1 and CDR2: SQVTM, ANQGSEA. Germline trimming cut 1 base from V and 4 bases from J; bases unmatched to any gene: 4.

The genes are TRBV29-1 and TRBJ1-2; TRBD1 matches 9 bases. The source material was peripheral blood. The TCR sequence derives from a human donor in a cohort sampled during active COVID-19. CDR3 sequence reads: CSVEGTGVAYGYTF. The CDR3 DNA reads TGCAGCGTTGAAGGGACAGGGGTTGCCTATGGCTACACCTTC.